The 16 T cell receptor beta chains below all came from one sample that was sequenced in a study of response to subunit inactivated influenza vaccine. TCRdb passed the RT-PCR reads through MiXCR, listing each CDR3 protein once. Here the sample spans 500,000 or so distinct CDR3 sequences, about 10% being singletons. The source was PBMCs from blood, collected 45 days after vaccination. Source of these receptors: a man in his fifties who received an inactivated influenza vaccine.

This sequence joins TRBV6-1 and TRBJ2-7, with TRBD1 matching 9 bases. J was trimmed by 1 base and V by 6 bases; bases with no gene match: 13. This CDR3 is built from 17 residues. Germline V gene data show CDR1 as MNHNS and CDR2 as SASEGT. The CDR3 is CASSHRGWDRASYEQYF. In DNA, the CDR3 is TGTGCCAGCAGCCACCGAGGGTGGGACAGGGCTTCCTACGAGCAGTACTTC.

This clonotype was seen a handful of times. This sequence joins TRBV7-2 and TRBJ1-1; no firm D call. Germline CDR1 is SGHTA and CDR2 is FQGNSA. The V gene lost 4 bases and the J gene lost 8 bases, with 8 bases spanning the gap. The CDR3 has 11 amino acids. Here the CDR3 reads CASSWTPEAFF. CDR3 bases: TGTGCCAGCAGCTGGACCCCGGAAGCTTTCTTT.

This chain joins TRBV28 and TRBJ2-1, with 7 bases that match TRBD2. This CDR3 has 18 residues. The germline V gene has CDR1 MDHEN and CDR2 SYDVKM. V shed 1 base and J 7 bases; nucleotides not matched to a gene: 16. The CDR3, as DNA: TGTGCCAGCAGTTTATTCGGGGGGACTACCGGAGAGTGGAATGAGCAGTTCTTC. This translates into CASSLFGGTTGEWNEQFF.

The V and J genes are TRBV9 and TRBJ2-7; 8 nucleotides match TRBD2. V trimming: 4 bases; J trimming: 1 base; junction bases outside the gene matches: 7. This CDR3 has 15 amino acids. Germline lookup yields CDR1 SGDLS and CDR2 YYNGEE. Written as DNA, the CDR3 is TGTGCCAGCAGCTCACAAGCGGGAGTATCCTACGAGCAGTACTTC. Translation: CASSSQAGVSYEQYF.

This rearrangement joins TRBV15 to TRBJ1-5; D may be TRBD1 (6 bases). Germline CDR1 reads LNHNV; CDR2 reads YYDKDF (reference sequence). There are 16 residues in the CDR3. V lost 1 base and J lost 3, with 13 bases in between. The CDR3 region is CATSRVQGPSNQPQHF. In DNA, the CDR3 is TGTGCCACCAGCAGAGTTCAGGGGCCCTCCAATCAGCCCCAGCATTTT.

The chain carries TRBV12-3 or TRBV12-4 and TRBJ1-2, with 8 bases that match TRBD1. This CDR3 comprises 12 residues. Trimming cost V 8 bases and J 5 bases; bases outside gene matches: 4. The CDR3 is CASQGAGYGYTF. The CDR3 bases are TGTGCCAGCCAGGGGGCAGGATATGGCTACACCTTC.

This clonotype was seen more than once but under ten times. The DNA for the CDR3 is TGTGCCAGCAGTTTTGTGGCTAGTATGAGGAATGAGCAGTTCTTC. It encodes CASSFVASMRNEQFF. The chain joins TRBV12-3 or TRBV12-4 to TRBJ2-1; no firm D call. This CDR3 is built from 15 residues. Trimming took off 3 bases at V and 7 bases at J, with 16 bases between the two ends.

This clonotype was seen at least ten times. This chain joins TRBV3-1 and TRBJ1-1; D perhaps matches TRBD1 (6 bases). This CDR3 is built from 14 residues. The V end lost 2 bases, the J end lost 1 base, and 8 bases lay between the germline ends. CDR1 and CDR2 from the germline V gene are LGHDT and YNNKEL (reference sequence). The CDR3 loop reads CASSQQQGNTEAFF. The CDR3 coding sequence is TGTGCCAGCAGCCAACAACAGGGGAACACTGAAGCTTTCTTT.

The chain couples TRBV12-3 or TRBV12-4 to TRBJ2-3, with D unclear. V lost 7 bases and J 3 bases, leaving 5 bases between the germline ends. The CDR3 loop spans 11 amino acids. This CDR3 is CASTETDTQYF. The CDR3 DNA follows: TGTGCCAGCACTGAGACAGATACGCAGTATTTT.

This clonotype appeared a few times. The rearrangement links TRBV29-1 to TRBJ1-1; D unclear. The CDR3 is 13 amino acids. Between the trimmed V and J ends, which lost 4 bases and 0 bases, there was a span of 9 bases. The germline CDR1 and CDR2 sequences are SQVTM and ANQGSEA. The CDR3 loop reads CSVAGRMNTEAFF. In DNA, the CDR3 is TGCAGCGTTGCAGGCAGGATGAACACTGAAGCTTTCTTT.

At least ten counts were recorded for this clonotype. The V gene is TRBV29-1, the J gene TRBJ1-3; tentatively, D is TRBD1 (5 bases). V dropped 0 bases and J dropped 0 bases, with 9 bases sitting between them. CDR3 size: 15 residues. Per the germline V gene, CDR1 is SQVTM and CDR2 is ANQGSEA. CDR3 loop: CSVEDVGGSGNTIYF. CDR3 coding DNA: TGCAGCGTTGAAGATGTTGGGGGCTCTGGAAACACCATATATTTT. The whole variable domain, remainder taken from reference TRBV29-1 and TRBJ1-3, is SAVISQKPSRDICQRGTSLTIQCQVDSQVTMMFWYRQQPGQSLTLIATANQGSEATYESGFVIDKFPISRPNLTFSTLTVSNMSPEDSSIYLCSVEDVGGSGNTIYFGEGSWLTVV.

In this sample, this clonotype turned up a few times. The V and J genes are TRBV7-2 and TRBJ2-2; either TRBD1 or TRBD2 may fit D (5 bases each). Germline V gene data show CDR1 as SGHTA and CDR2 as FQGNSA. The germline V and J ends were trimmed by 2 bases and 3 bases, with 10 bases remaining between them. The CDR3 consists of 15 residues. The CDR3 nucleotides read TGTGCCAGCAGCTTAAGGCAGGGAGACACCGGGGAGCTGTTTTTT. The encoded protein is CASSLRQGDTGELFF.

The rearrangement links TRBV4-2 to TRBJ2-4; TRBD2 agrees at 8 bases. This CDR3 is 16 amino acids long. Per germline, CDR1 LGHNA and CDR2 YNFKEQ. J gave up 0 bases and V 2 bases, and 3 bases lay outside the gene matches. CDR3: CASSQSGGEAKNIQYF. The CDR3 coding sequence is TGTGCCAGCAGCCAATCCGGGGGGGAAGCCAAAAACATTCAGTACTTC.

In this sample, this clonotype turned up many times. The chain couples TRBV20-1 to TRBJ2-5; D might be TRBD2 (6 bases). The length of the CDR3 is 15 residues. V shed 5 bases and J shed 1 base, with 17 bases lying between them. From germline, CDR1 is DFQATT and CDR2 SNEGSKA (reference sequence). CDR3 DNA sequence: TGCAGTGCTGTATGGCTAGCGAGTGCCCAAGAGACCCAGTACTTC. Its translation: CSAVWLASAQETQYF.

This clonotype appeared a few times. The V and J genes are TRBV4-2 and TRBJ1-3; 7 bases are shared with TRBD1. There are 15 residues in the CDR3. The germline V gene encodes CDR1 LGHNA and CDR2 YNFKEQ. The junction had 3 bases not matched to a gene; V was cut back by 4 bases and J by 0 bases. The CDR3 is CASSRTGVSGNTIYF. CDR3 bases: TGTGCCAGCAGCCGAACAGGGGTCTCTGGAAACACCATATATTTT.

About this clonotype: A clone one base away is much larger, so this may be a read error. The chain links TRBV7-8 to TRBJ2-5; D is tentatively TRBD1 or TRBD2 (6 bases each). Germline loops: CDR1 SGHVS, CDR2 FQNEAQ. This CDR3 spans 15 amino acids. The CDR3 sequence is CASSQWSGGQDTQYF. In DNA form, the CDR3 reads TGTGCCAGCAGCCAATGGTCCGGGGGCCAAGACACCCAGTACTTC.